One and the same sample provided the 28 T cell receptor beta chains below, sequenced in a study of T cell changes during pregnancy in multiple sclerosis. The repertoire was sequenced with immunoSEQ multiplex PCR; TCRdb's copy has only in-frame clones and lacks some. This sample carries around 70,000 clones, about 90% of them seen once, and the ten largest clones take 0.86%. The specimen comprised peripheral blood, sampled in the second trimester of pregnancy. The receptors originated from a female donor with multiple sclerosis, enrolled in a pregnancy study.

The rearrangement links TRBV7-2 to TRBJ1-1; D perhaps matches TRBD1 (6 bases). V lost 5 bases and J 1 base, leaving 11 bases between the germline ends. The CDR3 spans 14 residues. Germline CDR1 reads SGHTA; CDR2 reads FQGNSA. The chain's CDR3 is CASSDRLANTEAFF. CDR3 sequence (DNA): TGTGCCAGCAGCGACAGGTTAGCGAACACTGAAGCTTTCTTT.

J is TRBJ1-1 and V is TRBV6-5, with 11 nucleotides matching TRBD1. The V gene end was trimmed by 2 bases and the J gene end by 1 base; junction bases not matched to a gene: 3. The germline V gene has CDR1 MNHEY and CDR2 SVGAGI. This CDR3 has 16 amino acids. DNA of the CDR3: TGTGCCAGCAGTTACATCGGGACAGGGGGGAACACTGAAGCTTTCTTT. Amino acids: CASSYIGTGGNTEAFF.

This clone was counted once. The chain links TRBV7-9 to TRBJ2-7, with D perhaps matching TRBD1 (6 bases). Germline lookup yields CDR1 SEHNR and CDR2 FQNEAQ (reference sequence). The CDR3 loop spans 14 amino acids. The V and J ends lost 2 bases and 1 base respectively, with 9 bases between them. The CDR3 nucleotides are TGTGCCAGCAGCTTAAACAGGGAATCCTACGAGCAGTACTTC. Translated: CASSLNRESYEQYF. Using reference TRBV7-9 and TRBJ2-7 for the parts outside the CDR3, the full variable domain is DTGVSQNPRHKITKRGQNVTFRCDPISEHNRLYWYRQTLGQGPEFLTYFQNEAQLEKSRLLSDRFSAERPKGSFSTLEIQRTEQGDSAMYLCASSLNRESYEQYFGPGTRLTVT.

The count of this clone is one. The J gene is TRBJ1-6, the V gene TRBV4-1; D is perhaps TRBD1 (6 bases). The CDR3 is made up of 14 amino acids. Germline values: CDR1 MGHRA, CDR2 YSYEKL. With 4 bases removed from V and 10 bases from J, the gap between germline ends came to 14 bases. This CDR3 reads CASSPGVEGSPLHF. The CDR3 DNA reads TGCGCCAGCAGCCCAGGGGTCGAAGGATCACCCCTCCACTTT.

This chain connects TRBV9 to TRBJ2-5; TRBD2 aligns across 8 bases. The length of the CDR3 is 17 residues. J lost 5 bases, V lost 3 bases, and 15 bases had no gene match. Germline values: CDR1 SGDLS, CDR2 YYNGEE. The CDR3 protein is CASSGGTGTSLRETQYF. The CDR3 bases are TGTGCCAGCAGCGGGGGAACCGGGACTAGTCTTCGGGAGACCCAGTACTTC. Variable domain in full (rest from reference TRBV9 and TRBJ2-5): DSGVTQTPKHLITATGQRVTLRCSPRSGDLSVYWYQQSLDQGLQFLIQYYNGEERAKGNILERFSAQQFPDLHSELNLSSLELGDSALYFCASSGGTGTSLRETQYFGPGTRLLVL.

CDR3 in amino acids: CASSDSATSGGSSTDTQYF. In DNA form, the CDR3 reads TGTGCCAGCAGTGACTCAGCGACTAGCGGGGGGTCAAGCACAGATACGCAGTATTTT. The chain joins TRBV6-4 to TRBJ2-3; 13 positions agree with TRBD2. V shed 0 bases, J shed 0 bases, and the junction held 6 bases outside the gene matches. This CDR3 contains 19 residues. Germline values: CDR1 MRHNA, CDR2 SNTAGT.

This clone occurred once. V and J are TRBV4-3 and TRBJ2-4; possible D gene TRBD2, 6 bases. With 0 bases removed from V and 8 bases from J, the gap between germline ends came to 11 bases. The germline V gene encodes CDR1 LGHNA and CDR2 YSLEER. CDR3 length: 14 residues. CDR3 DNA sequence: TGCGCCAGCAGCCAAGAGGACCCGGGGGACATTCAGTACTTC. It specifies CASSQEDPGDIQYF.

The V call is TRBV7-9, the J call TRBJ1-3; D is unresolved. Germline CDR1 is SEHNR and CDR2 is FQNEAQ (reference sequence). With 3 bases removed from V and 1 base from J, the gap between germline ends came to 10 bases. The CDR3 length is 15 residues. This chain's CDR3 is CASSLEGTSGNTIYF. CDR3 in DNA: TGTGCCAGCAGCTTGGAGGGAACATCTGGAAACACCATATATTTT.

The chain joins TRBV7-3 to TRBJ1-6; 9 bases are shared with TRBD1. The J segment lost 7 bases and the V segment lost 4 bases, leaving 5 bases of the junction unmatched. Germline CDR1 is SGHTA and CDR2 is FQGTGA. The CDR3 is 15 residues long. The CDR3 DNA follows: TGTGCCAGCAGCTACGGACAGGGGAAGAATTCACCCCTCCACTTT. Protein sequence: CASSYGQGKNSPLHF.

The V call is TRBV28, the J call TRBJ1-5, with D perhaps TRBD1 (5 bases). The CDR3 runs to 17 residues. CDR1 is MDHEN and CDR2 is SYDVKM in the germline V gene. The germline V and J ends were trimmed by 3 bases and 1 base, with 16 bases remaining between them. This CDR3 is CASSFLGEHPSNQPQHF. The CDR3 coding sequence is TGTGCCAGCAGTTTTCTAGGGGAACATCCGAGCAATCAGCCCCAGCATTTT.

The chain couples TRBV5-4 to TRBJ2-7, with TRBD1 identical over 7 bases. The length of the CDR3 is 14 residues. After removal of 2 bases from V and 5 bases from J, the junction contained 7 bases not matched to a gene. CDR1 is SGHNT, CDR2 YYREEE, per germline (reference sequence). This CDR3 is CASSLRQGNHEQYF. The CDR3 DNA reads TGTGCCAGCAGCTTACGACAGGGAAACCACGAGCAGTACTTC.

The chain links TRBV18 to TRBJ1-4, with 10 positions matching TRBD1. The V gene end was trimmed by 6 bases and the J gene end by 0 bases; junction bases not matched to a gene: 1. The CDR3 covers 15 residues. Germline CDR1 is KGHSH and CDR2 is LQKENI. The CDR3 coding sequence is TGTGCCAGCTCTGGACAGGGGGCAACTAATGAAAAACTGTTTTTT. Amino acids: CASSGQGATNEKLFF.

The V gene is TRBV5-4, the J gene TRBJ2-7, with TRBD1 matching 11 bases. J lost 5 bases, V lost 4 bases, and 8 bases had no gene match. Germline CDR1 SGHNT, CDR2 YYREEE (reference sequence). This CDR3 is 15 amino acids long. CDR3 residues: CASSGRDRGFDEQYF. The CDR3 DNA reads TGTGCCAGCAGCGGACGGGACAGGGGGTTTGACGAGCAGTACTTC.

The chain joins TRBV4-3 to TRBJ1-2, with TRBD1 matching 7 bases. The V gene's germline CDR1 is LGHNA and CDR2 YSLEER. The junction had 3 bases not matched to a gene; V was cut back by 0 bases and J by 2 bases. The CDR3 has 15 residues. The CDR3 DNA follows: TGCGCCAGCAGCCAAGATTGGGGACAGAACTATGGCTACACCTTC. It is translated as CASSQDWGQNYGYTF.

This chain uses TRBV30 with TRBJ2-3; weak D call: TRBD1 (5 bases). The CDR3 extends over 9 amino acids. V was shortened by 5 bases and J by 10 bases, with 7 bases between the two germline ends. The germline CDR1 and CDR2 sequences are GTSNPN and SVGIG (reference sequence). CDR3 loop: CAWGAPQYF. In DNA, the CDR3 is TGTGCCTGGGGGGCTCCGCAGTATTTT.

The V and J genes are TRBV9 and TRBJ2-1, with TRBD2 matching 8 bases. The germline gives CDR1 SGDLS, CDR2 YYNGEE. The CDR3 is 18 residues long. V dropped 3 bases and J dropped 0; count of bases not matched to a gene: 11. The CDR3 is CASSASLTGTSSYNEQFF. The CDR3 region has the DNA TGTGCCAGCAGCGCGTCCTTGACCGGGACTAGCTCCTACAATGAGCAGTTCTTC.

V usage is TRBV5-1 and J usage is TRBJ1-4; TRBD1 might be the D (5 bases). Looked up from germline, CDR1 is SGHRS and CDR2 is YFSETQ. The CDR3 is 15 residues long. The V and J ends lost 2 bases and 3 bases respectively, with 11 bases between them. CDR3 sequence (DNA): TGCGCCAGCAGCTTTTTACAGGCGGCTAATGAAAAACTGTTTTTT. Translated, it gives CASSFLQAANEKLFF.

V gene TRBV19 combines with J gene TRBJ1-4, with unresolved D. The germline V gene has CDR1 LNHDA and CDR2 SQIVND (reference sequence). CDR3 size: 13 residues. The V end lost 6 bases, the J end lost 3 bases, and 8 bases lay between the germline ends. CDR3 nucleotides: TGTGCCAGTAGGGGGAGAGCTAATGAAAAACTGTTTTTT. Protein product: CASRGRANEKLFF.

This chain links TRBV10-3 with TRBJ1-1; 11 bases map to TRBD1. Losses at the gene ends were 6 bases for V and 4 bases for J; bases not matched to a gene: 1. Germline V gene lookup returns CDR1 ENHRY and CDR2 SYGVKD. This CDR3 region has 13 residues. CDR3 nucleotides: TGTGCCATCAGGGGGACAGGGGGCACTGAAGCTTTCTTT. It translates to CAIRGTGGTEAFF.

This chain connects TRBV5-1 to TRBJ2-2; D unclear. V was clipped by 0 bases and J by 3 bases, with 6 bases between them. From germline, CDR1 is SGHRS and CDR2 YFSETQ. This CDR3 is built from 14 residues. The CDR3 here is CASSLGLDTGELFF. DNA for the CDR3: TGCGCCAGCAGCTTGGGACTCGACACCGGGGAGCTGTTTTTT.

The rearrangement links TRBV6-5 to TRBJ1-2; maybe TRBD1 (5 bases). CDR1 and CDR2 (germline): MNHEY, SVGAGI. CDR3 length: 15 amino acids. Trimming took 4 bases from V and 6 from J, leaving 18 bases between them. The CDR3 region has the DNA TGTGCCAGCAGTTCCCGGGGGGGAACCTCTGATGGCTACACCTTC. As protein: CASSSRGGTSDGYTF.

This chain links TRBV27 with TRBJ1-1, with TRBD1 matching over 12 bases. J was trimmed by 11 bases and V by 2 bases; bases with no gene match: 9. CDR1 is MNHEY, CDR2 SMNVEV, per germline (reference sequence). The CDR3 length is 15 residues. The CDR3 sequence: CASSLAGTGGGEAFF. DNA of the CDR3: TGTGCCAGCAGTTTAGCCGGGACAGGGGGCGGGGAGGCTTTCTTT.

The rearrangement links TRBV6-6 to TRBJ1-5; 7 nucleotides align to TRBD1. V shed 7 bases and J 9 bases; nucleotides not matched to a gene: 12. The CDR3 runs 14 residues. Germline V CDR1 and CDR2: MNHNY, SVGAGI (reference sequence). The CDR3 coding sequence is TGTGCCAGCACTCCGACAGGGTCCGGTGGGCCCCAGCATTTT. Amino acids: CASTPTGSGGPQHF.

The rearrangement uses TRBV2 and TRBJ1-4, with no clear D. The CDR3 loop spans 13 amino acids. The V gene lost 2 bases and the J gene lost 10 bases, with 11 bases spanning the gap. The germline CDR1 and CDR2 sequences are SNHLY and FYNNEI. The CDR3: CASSEREVGKLFF. CDR3 nucleotide sequence: TGTGCCAGCAGTGAAAGGGAGGTCGGAAAACTGTTTTTT.

The CDR3 here is CAWTQGTPSPLHF. The CDR3 DNA follows: TGTGCCTGGACGCAGGGTACACCTTCACCCCTCCACTTT. The chain joins TRBV30 to TRBJ1-6, with a tentative D call TRBD1 (5 bases). The CDR3 runs 13 residues. CDR1 and CDR2 (germline): GTSNPN, SVGIG (reference sequence). V was clipped by 4 bases and J by 9 bases, with 13 bases between them.

J is TRBJ1-1 and V is TRBV19; 7 positions agree with TRBD1. V lost 5 bases, J lost 4 bases, and 7 bases stayed unmatched. This CDR3 comprises 14 residues. Germline loops: CDR1 LNHDA, CDR2 SQIVND (reference sequence). DNA for the CDR3: TGTGCCAGTAGTCCTGACAGGGCTAGCACTGAAGCTTTCTTT. Translation: CASSPDRASTEAFF.

V is TRBV19 and J is TRBJ1-2; 7 positions agree with TRBD1. Germline V gene sequence: CDR1 LNHDA, CDR2 SQIVND (reference sequence). J lost 6 bases, V lost 7 bases, and 14 bases had no gene match. The CDR3 runs 15 residues. CDR3 loop: CASMGETGNWDGYTF. The DNA of the CDR3 is TGTGCCAGTATGGGAGAGACAGGGAATTGGGATGGCTACACCTTC.

The rearrangement joins TRBV7-9 to TRBJ2-1, with D unresolved. The ends were cut back, 5 bases at V and 8 bases at J, with 10 bases in the middle. CDR1 is SEHNR, CDR2 FQNEAQ, per germline (reference sequence). The CDR3 spans 12 residues. This CDR3 is CASSPPLDEQFF. CDR3 nucleotide sequence: TGTGCCAGCAGCCCTCCGTTAGATGAGCAGTTCTTC.